The T cell receptor (beta chain) under discussion was sequenced for a study of blood T cell repertoires in COVID-19. In the study overall: The United States, Italy and Spain were the sources of the acute and convalescent COVID-19 samples. In each case, the material was cDNA or gDNA derived from T cells, B-cell-depleted T cells, or PBMCs.

In the authors' workflow: For nucleated cells, counts were estimated from reference gene primer amplification. Sequencing was performed with immunoSEQ multiplex PCR; in TCRdb, only in-frame clones are kept and a portion is missing. V, J and clone size reflect that table, while D and trimming were determined from the DNA. The table lists 95,000 to 120,000 clones, less than 75% of them singletons. The CDR3 runs 18 residues. Between the trimmed V and J ends, which lost 2 bases and 1 base, there was a span of 16 bases. CDR1 and CDR2 (germline): SGHRS, YFSETQ. The sequence was obtained from a woman aged 40 to 50 with acute or convalescent COVID-19. The rearrangement joins TRBV5-1 to TRBJ2-6, with D possibly matching TRBD2 (7 bases). Sequenced material: peripheral blood. Here the CDR3 DNA reads TGCGCCAGCAGCTTAGGTCTAGCGGACAGTTCTGGGGCCAACGTCCTGACTTTC. Amino acids: CASSLGLADSSGANVLTF.